The rows below give T cell receptor beta chains drawn from one sample of a study of blood T cells in healthy people across ages. Each CDR3 protein gets one entry after TCRdb re-called the 5' RACE reads with MiXCR. This sample has about 1.6 million distinct CDR3 sequences; around 35% occur once, and the top ten carry 11%. Input material: blood. The receptor set was obtained from a young woman in good health. CDR3s leave out the opening cysteine and the closing phenylalanine or tryptophan. Fields, in order: clone size, J gene, V gene, CDR3 length, CDR3 protein. Clone size appears in some rows only: once, few, many, or a class for an expanded clone.

few	TRBJ1-4	TRBV6-1	14	ASSEYMDSFNEKLF
NA	TRBJ2-1	TRBV6-1	13	ASSGGTGSDNEQF
many	TRBJ2-5	TRBV7-9	13	ASSLGGQIQETQY
few	TRBJ1-2	TRBV4-1	17	ASSHPPSGTGGSNYGYT
NA	NA	TRBV5-1	14	ASSAGLAGPSHEQY
few	TRBJ1-5	TRBV7-2	13	ASSDSGQGDQPQH
NA	NA	TRBV6-5	13	ASSYAQRGRETQY
NA	TRBJ2-7	TRBV29-1	13	SVVVHDRGAYEQY
NA	TRBJ2-1	TRBV5-1	15	ASSSSTGTNSYNEQF
NA	TRBJ2-2	TRBV27	14	ASSLSRGIQTGELF
NA	TRBJ2-3	TRBV7-9	14	ASSPSGSLYTDTQY
NA	TRBJ1-4	TRBV5-1	13	ASSLGTGVGEKLF
NA	TRBJ1-5	TRBV18	13	ASSPGTNAGQPQH